This TCR beta chain was retrieved from a study of blood T cell repertoires in COVID-19. Turning to the study itself: T cells, B-cell-depleted T cells, or PBMCs provided the cDNA or gDNA that served as material.

The CDR3 totals 14 residues. Germline-derived CDR1 and CDR2 are SGHRS and YFSETQ. V shed 2 bases and J shed 6 bases, with 11 bases lying between them. Study processing details: Researchers report that nucleated cell counts were estimated from reference gene primer amplification. Measured with immunoSEQ multiplex PCR; TCRdb has only the in-frame clones, and not every one. The DNA gave D and trimming, while V, J and clone size come from that table. In the table there are 84,000 or so clones, roughly 85% of which are singletons. Sequenced material: peripheral blood. The TCR sequence derives from a man aged 55-75 years with acute or convalescent COVID-19. The chain combines TRBV5-1 with TRBJ1-4, with D tentatively TRBD1 (5 bases). In DNA form, the CDR3 reads TGCGCCAGCAGCTTTTGGGGCAACGATGAAAAACTGTTTTTT. This codes for CASSFWGNDEKLFF.